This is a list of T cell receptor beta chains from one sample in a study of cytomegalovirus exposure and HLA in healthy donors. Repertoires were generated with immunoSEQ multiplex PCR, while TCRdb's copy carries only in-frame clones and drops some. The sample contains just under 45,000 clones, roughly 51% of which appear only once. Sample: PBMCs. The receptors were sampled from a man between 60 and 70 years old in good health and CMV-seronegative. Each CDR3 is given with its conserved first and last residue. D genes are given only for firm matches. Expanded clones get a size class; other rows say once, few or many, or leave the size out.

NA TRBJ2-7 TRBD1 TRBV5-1 CASSSRGTGASGQYF TGCGCCAGCAGCTCCAGGGGGACAGGGGCTTCAGGGCAGTACTTC
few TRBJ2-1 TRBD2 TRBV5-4 CASSLRTSGTNEQFF TGTGCCAGCAGCTTGAGGACTAGCGGGACCAATGAGCAGTTCTTC
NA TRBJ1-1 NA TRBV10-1 CASSQSRGTEAFF TGCGCCAGCAGCCAGTCGAGGGGGACTGAAGCTTTCTTT
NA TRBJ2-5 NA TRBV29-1 CSGIRGRQETQYF TGCAGCGGAATCAGGGGCAGGCAAGAGACCCAGTACTTC
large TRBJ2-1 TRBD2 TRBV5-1 CASSFSLAALGEQFF TGCGCCAGCAGCTTCTCACTAGCGGCCCTCGGTGAGCAGTTCTTC
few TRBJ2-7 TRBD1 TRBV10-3 CAISETGGDPSGEQYF TGTGCCATCAGTGAGACAGGGGGAGATCCCTCGGGTGAGCAGTACTTC
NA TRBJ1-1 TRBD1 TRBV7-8 CASSARQGGAGTEAFF TGTGCCAGCAGCGCCCGACAGGGGGGCGCGGGCACTGAAGCTTTCTTT
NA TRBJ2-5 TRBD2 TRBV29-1 CSVTGTSGSGETQYF TGCAGCGTTACCGGGACTAGCGGGAGTGGGGAGACCCAGTACTTC
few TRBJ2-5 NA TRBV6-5 CASRTGGWETQYF TGTGCCAGCAGAACAGGCGGTTGGGAGACCCAGTACTTC
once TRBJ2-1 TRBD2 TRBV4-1 CASTFRSGSDEQFF TGCGCCAGCACCTTCCGCAGCGGGAGCGATGAGCAGTTCTTC